Sequencing of this TCR beta chain was carried out in a study of identical twins. Concerning this clonotype itself: A much larger clone is a single base away; this may be a read error.

Each CDR3 protein is one row after TCRdb ran MiXCR on the 5' RACE reads. The sample records 1.5 million to 2 million distinct CDR3 sequences, around 29% being singletons. Germline CDR1 is DFQATT and CDR2 is SNEGSKA (reference sequence). This CDR3 spans 13 amino acids. The origin of this receptor is a newborn girl in good health. The sequenced sample was cord blood. The chain has TRBV20-1 and TRBJ1-2; 9 positions match TRBD1. This CDR3 is CGAPGQGDYGYTF. In DNA, the CDR3 is TGCGGTGCCCCGGGACAGGGCGACTATGGCTACACCTTC.